Following are 7 T cell receptor beta chains from one sample sequenced in a study of T cell repertoires in cytomegalovirus infection (dated by TCRdb to the late 2010s). TCRdb lists the instrument as Illumina HiSeq 1500. TCRdb passed the public sequencing reads through fastp at Q25 and MiXCR, retaining productive beta sequences. Every entry covers one CDR3 protein and lists the most common genes and DNA from its rows. The sample table lists fewer than 550,000 distinct CDR3 sequences, about a quarter of them with a count of one. The ten largest clonotypes hold roughly an eighth of the sample. Specimen: PBMCs. These receptor sequences come from a human donor in good health (CMV status not recorded). Some clones in this sample may be carry-over from other donors' samples.

This clonotype was seen only a few times. The chain is built from TRBV9 and TRBJ2-7, with TRBD2 identical over 10 bases. The CDR3 loop spans 15 amino acids. Germline CDR1 and CDR2: SGDLS and YYNGEE. The V gene end was trimmed by 0 bases and the J gene end by 3 bases; junction bases not matched to a gene: 3. The CDR3 loop is CASSVALAGDYEQYF. The DNA of the CDR3 is TGTGCCAGCAGCGTAGCGCTAGCGGGGGACTACGAGCAGTACTTC. The variable domain in full, with the rest retrieved from reference TRBV9 and TRBJ2-7, is DSGVTQTPKHLITATGQRVTLRCSPRSGDLSVYWYQQSLDQGLQFLIQYYNGEERAKGNILERFSAQQFPDLHSELNLSSLELGDSALYFCASSVALAGDYEQYFGPGTRLTVT.

This clonotype was found a few times. The chain is built from TRBV11-3 and TRBJ2-1; perhaps TRBD2 as D (5 bases). Germline CDR1 reads SGHNT; CDR2 reads YENEEA. Between the trimmed V and J ends, which lost 5 bases and 8 bases, there was a span of 22 bases. This CDR3 is built from 16 residues. CDR3 amino acids: CASSPRVVRVGDEQFF. CDR3 coding DNA: TGTGCCAGCAGCCCCCGGGTAGTTCGGGTCGGGGATGAGCAGTTCTTC.

In this sample, this clonotype turned up a few times. J is TRBJ2-1 and V is TRBV11-2; a possible D gene is TRBD1 (6 bases). V dropped 6 bases and J dropped 4 bases, with 13 bases sitting between them. CDR1 is SGHAT and CDR2 is FQNNGV in the germline V gene. The CDR3 is 14 amino acids. The CDR3 loop is CASSPTGSYNEQFF. The CDR3 bases are TGTGCCAGCAGTCCAACAGGGTCGTACAATGAGCAGTTCTTC.

The rearrangement uses TRBV2 and TRBJ2-2; TRBD2 aligns across 7 bases. Trimming removed 6 bases from V and 10 bases from J; junction bases left unmatched: 8. Germline CDR1 is SNHLY and CDR2 is FYNNEI. CDR3 length: 13 residues. This CDR3 reads CASRLPLAEELFF. The CDR3 bases are TGTGCCAGCAGGCTTCCTCTAGCGGAGGAGCTGTTTTTT. Together with reference TRBV2 and TRBJ2-2, the CDR3 gives the full variable domain: EPEVTQTPSHQVTQMGQEVILRCVPISNHLYFYWYRQILGQKVEFLVSFYNNEISEKSEIFDDQFSVERPDGSNFTLKIRSTKLEDSAMYFCASRLPLAEELFFGEGSRLTVL.

A single count supports this clonotype. This chain uses TRBV6-5 with TRBJ2-1, with 8 bases lining up with TRBD1. CDR1 is MNHEY, CDR2 SVGAGI, per germline. V dropped 7 bases and J dropped 1; count of bases not matched to a gene: 12. The CDR3 sequence is 17 residues long. CDR3 nucleotide sequence: TGTGCCAGCACTGTATCTAGCAGGGGGCGATCCTACAATGAGCAGTTCTTC. Translation: CASTVSSRGRSYNEQFF.

The J gene is TRBJ2-3, the V gene TRBV6-6; D might be TRBD1 or TRBD2, each matching 5 bases. Between the trimmed V and J ends, which lost 2 bases and 4 bases, there was a span of 13 bases. Germline CDR1 MNHNY, CDR2 SVGAGI (reference sequence). The CDR3 contains 15 residues. CDR3 nucleotides: TGTGCCAGCAGTTACCGGGGACCCGCACCAGATACGCAGTATTTT. Translation: CASSYRGPAPDTQYF.

Note on this clonotype: This sequence may be a read error, since a much larger clone differs from it by one base. The rearrangement links TRBV7-2 to TRBJ2-1, with D possibly being TRBD1 (5 bases). The CDR3 extends over 11 amino acids. Germline CDR1 SGHTA, CDR2 FQGNSA. This CDR3 reads CASGAYNVQFF. The CDR3 coding sequence is TGTGCCAGCGGGGCCTACAATGTGCAGTTCTTC.